The next 20 T cell receptor beta chains were all read from a single sample in a study of regulatory T cells in long-lasting Graves disease. Indicated time point: newly diagnosed GD, antithyroid drugs for less than 3 months. The TCR library was made from RNA that had been extracted from PBMCs in TRIzol. Arm-PCR of CDR3 regions with iRepertoire HTBI primers generated TCR beta libraries. TCRdb used MiXCR to reprocess the multiplex PCR reads, holding one entry per CDR3 protein. Of over 450,000 distinct CDR3 sequences detected, about 12% appear once; the ten largest clones hold around 10%. The same sample was also used in a study of T cells in Graves' hyperthyroidism and ophthalmopathy.

The sample in question was peripheral blood mononuclear cells (PBMCs), obtained at new diagnosis, from a patient treated with antithyroid drugs. These receptors came from a woman in her 30s with Graves disease.

The rearrangement joins TRBV18 to TRBJ1-1; D gene unclear. The germline V gene has CDR1 KGHSH and CDR2 LQKENI. This CDR3 has 16 amino acids. Trimming took off 2 bases at V and 2 bases at J, with 15 bases between the two ends. CDR3 in amino acids: CASSPGLRLLNTEAFF. For the CDR3, the DNA is TGTGCCAGCTCACCAGGATTACGGCTGCTAAACACTGAAGCTTTCTTT.

In this sample, this clonotype turned up many times. The chain links TRBV7-9 to TRBJ2-7, with 7 positions matching TRBD1. V lost 5 bases to trimming and J lost 4 bases; unmatched junction nucleotides: 8. Looked up from germline, CDR1 is SEHNR and CDR2 is FQNEAQ (reference sequence). The CDR3 covers 14 residues. Here the CDR3 reads CASSIPGQPYEQYF. CDR3 DNA sequence: TGTGCCAGCAGCATCCCGGGACAGCCTTACGAGCAGTACTTC.

This clonotype has ten or more counts. The chain carries TRBV7-8 and TRBJ2-1; 9 bases fit TRBD1. The CDR3 contains 15 residues. V dropped 5 bases and J dropped 3; count of bases not matched to a gene: 5. Per germline, CDR1 SGHVS and CDR2 FQNEAQ. The CDR3 DNA reads TGTGCCAGCAGCAAGCGACAGGGGGTCTACAATGAGCAGTTCTTC. Protein: CASSKRQGVYNEQFF.

Ten or more counts support this clonotype. The chain recombines TRBV20-1 with TRBJ1-1; D unclear. Germline values: CDR1 DFQATT, CDR2 SNEGSKA (reference sequence). The CDR3 has 13 amino acids. With 2 bases removed from V and 1 base from J, the gap between germline ends came to 8 bases. CDR3 sequence reads: CSARNRENTEAFF. DNA for the CDR3: TGCAGTGCTAGAAACCGGGAGAACACTGAAGCTTTCTTT.

This clonotype was seen ten or more times. V is TRBV3-1 and J is TRBJ1-1; TRBD1 matches at 8 bases. Per germline, CDR1 LGHDT and CDR2 YNNKEL (reference sequence). J was trimmed by 5 bases and V by 6 bases; bases with no gene match: 8. The CDR3 extends over 14 amino acids. The CDR3 sequence: CASRAEDRDTEAFF. The CDR3 coding sequence is TGTGCCAGCAGGGCAGAGGACAGGGATACTGAAGCTTTCTTT.

This clonotype was counted a few times. The chain employs TRBV20-1 and TRBJ2-7; a weak D match, TRBD2 (6 bases). The germline CDR1 and CDR2 sequences are DFQATT and SNEGSKA (reference sequence). The CDR3 runs to 16 residues. Trimming cost V 6 bases and J 3 bases, with 24 bases left between them. In nucleotides, the CDR3 is TGCAGTGCGGGTTTTGATGGAGGGACCACTAACTACGAGCAGTACTTC. Its protein is CSAGFDGGTTNYEQYF.

This clonotype was counted between two and nine times. This chain connects TRBV9 to TRBJ2-6, with a weak D call TRBD1 (5 bases). CDR3 size: 14 residues. CDR1 and CDR2 from the germline V gene are SGDLS and YYNGEE. V gave up 3 bases and J gave up 4 bases, with 8 bases separating them. The CDR3 sequence is CASSEGYGANVLTF. In DNA, the CDR3 is TGTGCCAGCAGCGAGGGGTACGGGGCCAACGTCCTGACTTTC. Using reference TRBV9 and TRBJ2-6 for the parts outside the CDR3, the full variable domain is DSGVTQTPKHLITATGQRVTLRCSPRSGDLSVYWYQQSLDQGLQFLIQYYNGEERAKGNILERFSAQQFPDLHSELNLSSLELGDSALYFCASSEGYGANVLTFGAGSRLTVL.

The table lists this clonotype with many counts. This chain links TRBV12-3 or TRBV12-4 with TRBJ2-5; D is undetermined. This CDR3 has 14 residues. V was trimmed by 7 bases and J by 2 bases, leaving 14 bases between them. CDR3 bases: TGTGCCAGCACTTTCTACCCGGCTCAAGAGACCCAGTACTTC. It yields the protein CASTFYPAQETQYF.

This clonotype was counted ten times or more. V is TRBV20-1 and J is TRBJ2-7; a weak D match, TRBD1 (6 bases). CDR1 DFQATT and CDR2 SNEGSKA come from the germline V gene (reference sequence). Trimming took off 3 bases at V and 0 bases at J, with 12 bases between the two ends. The CDR3 contains 14 residues. For the CDR3, the DNA is TGCAGTGCTAGGGAAACAGGGAGCTCCTACGAGCAGTACTTC. Translation: CSARETGSSYEQYF.

In this sample, this clonotype turned up many times. The V and J genes are TRBV2 and TRBJ1-1, with TRBD1 identical over 7 bases. The CDR3 extends over 15 amino acids. Germline V gene lookup returns CDR1 SNHLY and CDR2 FYNNEI. The J segment lost 6 bases and the V segment lost 3 bases, leaving 10 bases of the junction unmatched. The CDR3 loop is CASSEVGRGIPEAFF. For the CDR3, the DNA is TGTGCCAGCAGTGAGGTAGGCAGGGGGATTCCTGAAGCTTTCTTT.

This clonotype was detected a few times. A much larger clone is a single base away; this may be a read error. The CDR3 protein is CSSTSHETQHF. CDR3 in DNA: TGCAGCTCAACTAGTCACGAGACCCAGCACTTC. This chain joins TRBV29-1 and TRBJ2-5; maybe TRBD2 (5 bases). The CDR3 consists of 11 residues. Germline V lookup: CDR1 SQVTM, CDR2 ANQGSEA. Full variable domain (rest looked up from reference TRBV29-1 and TRBJ2-5): SAVISQKPSRDICQRGTSLTIQCQVDSQVTMMFWYRQQPGQSLTLIATANQGSEATYESGFVIDKFPISRPNLTFSTLTVSNMSPEDSSIYLCSSTSHETQHFGPGTRLLVL.

As regards this clonotype: A much larger clone is a single base away; this may be a read error. The rearrangement links TRBV7-9 to TRBJ1-2, with a weak D call TRBD1 (5 bases). The CDR3 length is 15 residues. In germline, CDR1 is SEHNR, CDR2 FQNEAQ (reference sequence). CDR3 nucleotide sequence: TGTGTCAGCAGCTTAGCCCAGGGTGATTGGAATGGCTACACCTTC. Translating gives CVSSLAQGDWNGYTF. The variable domain in full, completed from reference TRBV7-9 and TRBJ1-2, reads DTGVSQNPRHKITKRGQNVTFRCDPISEHNRLYWYRQTLGQGPEFLTYFQNEAQLEKSRLLSDRFSAERPKGSFSTLEIQRTEQGDSAMYLCVSSLAQGDWNGYTFGSGTRLTVV.

A few counts support this clonotype. The chain uses TRBV19 and TRBJ2-7, with TRBD2 matching 13 bases. Looked up from germline, CDR1 is LNHDA and CDR2 is SQIVND (reference sequence). The CDR3 extends over 15 amino acids. Trimming cost V 4 bases and J 5 bases; bases outside gene matches: 5. CDR3 in DNA: TGTGCCAGTAGTACATGGACTAGCGGGAGCGACGAGCAGTACTTC. Amino acid sequence: CASSTWTSGSDEQYF.

Concerning this clonotype: A much bigger clone sits one base away, suggesting this may be a read error. The rearrangement uses TRBV6-1 and TRBJ1-5, with a tentative D call TRBD1 (6 bases). Germline CDR1 MNHNS, CDR2 SASEGT. The CDR3 is 16 amino acids. The CDR3 DNA is TGTGCCAGCAGTGAATTGGGAAGGGGGAGCAGTCAGCCCCAGCATTTT. Its protein is CASSELGRGSSQPQHF.

About this clonotype itself: This may be a read error, as it is one base from a much larger clone. Likely a read error: the CDR3 ends without its conserved phenylalanine or tryptophan. The chain recombines TRBV10-3 with TRBJ1-4; D is perhaps TRBD1 (5 bases). Between the trimmed V and J ends, which lost 10 bases and 0 bases, there was a span of 21 bases. The germline V gene encodes CDR1 ENHRY and CDR2 SYGVKD. The CDR3 is made up of 17 amino acids. CDR3 sequence (DNA): TGTGCCAGCAGACACGGGACTTCGCTCTCAACTAATGAAAAACTGTTTTCT. Translating gives CASRHGTSLSTNEKLFS.

This clonotype was observed at least ten times. V and J are TRBV6-2 or TRBV6-3 and TRBJ2-4; 8 nucleotides match TRBD2. The V gene end was trimmed by 8 bases and the J gene end by 7 bases; junction bases not matched to a gene: 16. The CDR3 is 16 amino acids. CDR1 is MNHEY and CDR2 is SVGEGT in the germline V gene. As DNA, the CDR3 is TGTGCCAGCGACGGTCAGGGACTAGGAGGAGTCAACATTCAGTACTTC. Amino acid sequence: CASDGQGLGGVNIQYF.

This clonotype was counted between two and nine times. The genes are TRBV5-6 and TRBJ2-1, with 7 bases aligning to TRBD1. The CDR3 covers 12 residues. Germline V gene sequence: CDR1 SGHDT, CDR2 YYEEEE. The V and J ends lost 4 bases and 9 bases, in that order; junction bases with no gene match: 4. The DNA of the CDR3 is TGTGCCAGCAGCCCGGGACAGACTGAGCAGTTCTTC. It codes for CASSPGQTEQFF.

This clonotype was seen repeatedly, ten times or more. The gene calls are TRBV7-9 and TRBJ2-1, with 13 bases lining up with TRBD2. CDR3 length: 15 residues. V gave up 2 bases and J gave up 10 bases; unmatched junction bases: 5. Germline V gives CDR1 SEHNR, CDR2 FQNEAQ (reference sequence). CDR3: CASSLTSGRAREQFF. The CDR3 coding sequence is TGTGCCAGCAGCTTAACTAGCGGGAGGGCCCGGGAGCAGTTCTTC.

This clonotype was counted ten times or more. The chain is built from TRBV6-5 and TRBJ1-1; D is unresolved. Germline V gene sequence: CDR1 MNHEY, CDR2 SVGAGI. The CDR3 is 15 amino acids. Trimming removed 0 bases from V and 11 bases from J, with 19 bases in between. CDR3 sequence reads: CASSYSIADSRRAFF. Here the CDR3 DNA reads TGTGCCAGCAGTTACTCGATAGCAGATAGCCGGAGGGCTTTCTTT.

This clonotype was seen more than once but under ten times. V and J are TRBV3-1 and TRBJ2-1; 9 bases map to TRBD2. Germline assignment: CDR1 LGHDT and CDR2 YNNKEL (reference sequence). The trim removed 3 bases at V and 2 bases at J, leaving 2 bases unmatched. This CDR3 has 15 amino acids. DNA of the CDR3: TGTGCCAGCAGCCATCTAGCGGGACCCTACAATGAGCAGTTCTTC. Translated: CASSHLAGPYNEQFF.